The rows below give T cell receptor beta chains drawn from one sample of a study of blood T cell repertoires in COVID-19. The assay was immunoSEQ multiplex PCR, and TCRdb's table has in-frame clones only and misses some. The table lists fewer than 300,000 clones, about four fifths of them singletons. The sample comprised peripheral blood. The receptor source for this set is a woman younger than 30 with acute or convalescent COVID-19. Each CDR3 is given with its conserved first and last residue. D genes are given only for firm matches. Part of the rows lack a size; the others show once, few, many or a class for expanded clones.

d_gene,v_gene,j_gene,abundance,CDR3nt,CDR3aa
NA,TRBV19,TRBJ1-1,NA,TGTGCCAGTAGTAGTCGCGCAGGGCGTTCCACTGAAGCTTTCTTT,CASSSRAGRSTEAFF
NA,TRBV10-3,TRBJ1-5,NA,TGTGCCATCAGTGTTGGAGGGGGCAATCAGCCCCAGCATTTT,CAISVGGGNQPQHF
NA,TRBV21-1,TRBJ1-5,NA,TGTGCCAGCAGCAAGCAAGTTATAGAATGCAATCAGCCCCAGCATTTT,CASSKQVIECNQPQHF
NA,TRBV13,TRBJ1-1,few,TGTGCCAGCAGCTACCCGTCCACGGGGGGCCCCATCGGTGAAGCTTTCTTT,CASSYPSTGGPIGEAFF
TRBD2,TRBV3-1/TRBV3-2,TRBJ2-1,NA,TGTGCCAGCAGCCAAGTCCTCGGGAGGGCCGATGAGCAGTTCTTC,CASSQVLGRADEQFF
NA,TRBV11-2,TRBJ2-1,NA,TGTGCCAGCAGCCTTATCCGGGGGAGTGAGCAGTTCTTC,CASSLIRGSEQFF
TRBD2,TRBV13,TRBJ2-1,NA,TGTGCCAGCAGCCCCGGGACTAGCGGAGACAATGAGCAGTTCTTC,CASSPGTSGDNEQFF
NA,TRBV7-9,TRBJ1-5,NA,TGTGCCAGCAGCTTCCTTAATCAGCCCCAGCATTTT,CASSFLNQPQHF
NA,TRBV5-6,TRBJ2-1,NA,TGTGCCAGCAGACCCGAGTCCTACAATGAGCAGTTCTTC,CASRPESYNEQFF
NA,TRBV6-5,TRBJ1-3,NA,TGTGCCAGCAGTCCATCAGGGATGAGAGACACCATATATTTT,CASSPSGMRDTIYF
TRBD2,TRBV6-2/TRBV6-3,TRBJ2-7,NA,TGTGCCAGCAGTTACCGACCAACTAGCGGGAGGGCCCCCCTCGCCTACGAGCAGTACTTC,CASSYRPTSGRAPLAYEQYF
NA,TRBV6-5,TRBJ2-7,NA,TGTGCCAGCAGCGTAACAGGGTCAAGGGCCGAGCAGTACTTC,CASSVTGSRAEQYF
NA,TRBV13,TRBJ1-1,few,TGTGCCAGCAGCTTAAAAAACAGTATGAATGAAGCTTTCTTT,CASSLKNSMNEAFF
TRBD2,TRBV3-1/TRBV3-2,TRBJ2-1,few,TGTGCCAGCAGCTCGGGACTAGGCCGGGAGTTCTTC,CASSSGLGREFF
NA,TRBV5-1,TRBJ1-2,NA,TGCGCCAGCAGCTTGGCAGGGGCTAACTATGGCTACACCTTC,CASSLAGANYGYTF
NA,TRBV3-1/TRBV3-2,TRBJ2-1,NA,TGTGCCAGCTCAGGGACACCGCGGTACAATGAGCAGTTCTTC,CASSGTPRYNEQFF
TRBD1,TRBV6-5,TRBJ2-1,NA,TGTGCCAGCAGCCTAGGGACAGGGGGCAGGTATGAGCAGTTCTTC,CASSLGTGGRYEQFF
NA,TRBV12-3/TRBV12-4,TRBJ1-1,NA,TGTGCCAGCAGTTTGGCAGGGGCGGCTTTCTTT,CASSLAGAAFF
TRBD1,TRBV4-1,TRBJ1-2,NA,TGCGCCAGCAGCCAAGAAATGGGACAGGGGGCTCGCGGCTACACCTTC,CASSQEMGQGARGYTF
NA,TRBV27,TRBJ2-1,NA,TGTGCCAGCAGTTTACTCGTTTCGAATGAGCAGTTCTTC,CASSLLVSNEQFF
TRBD1,TRBV5-1,TRBJ2-7,NA,TGCGCCAGCAGCCCGCGACCTACAGGGGGCTACGAGCAGTACTTC,CASSPRPTGGYEQYF
TRBD1,TRBV9,TRBJ1-2,few,TGTGCCAGCAGCGGGGGGACAGGGGCGCTGTCCTATGGCTACACCTTC,CASSGGTGALSYGYTF
TRBD1,TRBV13,TRBJ2-5,NA,TGTGCCAGCAGCCCTGGGACAGTTGGGGGGACCCAGTACTTC,CASSPGTVGGTQYF
NA,TRBV7-9,TRBJ1-5,NA,TGTGCCAGCAGCCCAATGACTAGTCAGCCCCAGCATTTT,CASSPMTSQPQHF
TRBD2,TRBV4-2,TRBJ2-5,few,TGTGCCAGCAGCCAAGATGCGGGGGGGGCCCAGTACTTC,CASSQDAGGAQYF
NA,TRBV6-1,TRBJ1-1,once,TGTGCCAGCAGTGAAGGGGCCTACACTGAAGCTTTCTTT,CASSEGAYTEAFF
TRBD1,TRBV6-1,TRBJ1-1,NA,TGTGCCAGCAGTTCCATCGGACAGGCGAACACTGAAGCTTTCTTT,CASSSIGQANTEAFF
NA,TRBV20-1,TRBJ2-5,NA,TGCAGTGCTAGTTACTACCAAGAGACCCAGTACTTC,CSASYYQETQYF
TRBD1,TRBV13,TRBJ2-7,once,TGTGCCAGCAGCTTAGGGGTCGTGGGACAGGGACGCCACGAGCAGTACTTC,CASSLGVVGQGRHEQYF
NA,TRBV30,TRBJ2-5,NA,TGTGCCTGGAGTGTTTGGGCAGAGACCCAGTACTTC,CAWSVWAETQYF
NA,TRBV27,TRBJ1-2,NA,TGTGCCAGCAGCAGCCGCCAGGTGCAGGCGCCCTATGGCTACACCTTC,CASSSRQVQAPYGYTF
TRBD2,TRBV7-2,TRBJ2-3,NA,TGTGCCAGCAGCTTAGCAGTGGCTAGCGGGAATGCAGATACGCAGTATTTT,CASSLAVASGNADTQYF
NA,TRBV7-2,TRBJ2-5,NA,TGTGCCAGCAGCTTAGCGGCCCAAGAGACCCAGTACTTC,CASSLAAQETQYF
TRBD1,TRBV27,TRBJ2-1,NA,TGTGCCAGCAGTCCGGGGACAGGGAGGGATGAGCAGTTCTTC,CASSPGTGRDEQFF
NA,TRBV5-6,TRBJ1-5,NA,TGTGCCAGCAGCAACAGGGATCAGCCCCAGCATTTT,CASSNRDQPQHF
TRBD1,TRBV30,TRBJ2-7,NA,TGTGCCTGGAGTCCTGGGACAGGGAGGTTCGGGATCTCGGGAGAGCAGTACTTC,CAWSPGTGRFGISGEQYF
NA,TRBV30,TRBJ2-2,NA,TGTGCCTGGATCAGGATGCAGGGTACCGGGGAGCTGTTTTTT,CAWIRMQGTGELFF
NA,TRBV7-2,TRBJ1-5,NA,TGTGCCAGCAGCCTGACTGTGGCGGGGGCCAATCAGCCCCAGCATTTT,CASSLTVAGANQPQHF
TRBD2,TRBV9,TRBJ2-1,NA,TGTGCCAGCAGCCCCAGCGGGAGCTCCTACAATGAGCAGTTCTTC,CASSPSGSSYNEQFF
TRBD2,TRBV24-1,TRBJ2-5,NA,TGTGCCACCAGTGATTGGACTAGCGGGAGCCCTGGGGAGACCCAGTACTTC,CATSDWTSGSPGETQYF
NA,TRBV3-1/TRBV3-2,TRBJ2-3,few,TGTGCCAGCAGCCAAGATCGGGAGCGCCTTGCGGATACGCAGTATTTT,CASSQDRERLADTQYF
NA,TRBV7-2,TRBJ2-7,NA,TGTGCCAGCAGCTTCCACAGGGACGAGCAGTACTTC,CASSFHRDEQYF
NA,TRBV5-1,TRBJ2-7,NA,TGCGCCAGCAGCTTGGACATAGCGGAGAGCTCCTACGAGCAGTACTTC,CASSLDIAESSYEQYF
TRBD2,TRBV9,TRBJ2-1,NA,TGTGCCAGCAGCGTAGATTTTGGAAGCGGGAGGGGTGAGCAGTTCTTC,CASSVDFGSGRGEQFF
NA,TRBV10-1,TRBJ1-5,NA,TGCGCCAGCAGTGTGGAGGAGGGTCAGCCCCAGCATTTT,CASSVEEGQPQHF
NA,TRBV5-5,TRBJ2-5,NA,TGTGCCAGCAGCTCCCCACAGGCGTGGGAGACCCAGTACTTC,CASSSPQAWETQYF
NA,TRBV12-3/TRBV12-4,TRBJ2-1,few,TGTGCCAGCAGTCCCCCAGGTTACAATGAGCAGTTCTTC,CASSPPGYNEQFF
NA,TRBV6-1,TRBJ1-2,NA,TGTGCCAGCAGTGACCCGGGGTCCGGTGGCTACACCTTC,CASSDPGSGGYTF
TRBD1,TRBV24-1,TRBJ2-3,NA,TGTGCCACCAGCGACAGGGGAAGCCCGACAGATACGCAGTATTTT,CATSDRGSPTDTQYF
NA,TRBV19,TRBJ2-7,few,TGTGCCAGTAGTATGGGGGGAGGCTACGAGCAGTACTTC,CASSMGGGYEQYF
NA,TRBV29-1,TRBJ2-1,NA,TGCAGCGTTGGGGTCCGGGACACCGTACACAATGAGCAGTTCTTC,CSVGVRDTVHNEQFF
NA,TRBV2,TRBJ2-5,NA,TGTGCCAGCAGTGTGTCCGGGACATCGAAGACCCAGTACTTC,CASSVSGTSKTQYF
NA,TRBV5-1,TRBJ2-1,NA,TGCGCCAGCAGCTTGGCCTTCCTCGATGAGCAGTTCTTC,CASSLAFLDEQFF
NA,TRBV27,TRBJ1-1,NA,TGTGCCAGCAGTTTAACAGGAAGTACTGAAGCTTTCTTT,CASSLTGSTEAFF